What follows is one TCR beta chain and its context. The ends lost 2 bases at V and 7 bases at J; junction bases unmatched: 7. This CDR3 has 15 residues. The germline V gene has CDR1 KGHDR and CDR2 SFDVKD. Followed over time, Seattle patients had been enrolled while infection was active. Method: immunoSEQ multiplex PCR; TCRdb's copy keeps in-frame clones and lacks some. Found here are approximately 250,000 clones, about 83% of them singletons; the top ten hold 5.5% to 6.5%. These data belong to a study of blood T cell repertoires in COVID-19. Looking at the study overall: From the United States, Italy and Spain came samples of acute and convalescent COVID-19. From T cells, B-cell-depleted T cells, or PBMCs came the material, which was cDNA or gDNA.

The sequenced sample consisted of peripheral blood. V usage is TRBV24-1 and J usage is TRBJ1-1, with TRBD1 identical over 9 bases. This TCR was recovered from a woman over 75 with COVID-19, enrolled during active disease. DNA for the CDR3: TGTGCCACCAGTGATTCACGACAGGGGGATAATGAAGCTTTCTTT. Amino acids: CATSDSRQGDNEAFF.